The rows below give T cell receptor beta chains drawn from one sample of a study of T-cell reconstitution after alpha-beta-depleted transplantation in children. TCRdb called the PCR reads again in MiXCR, with one record for every CDR3 protein. The sample shows almost 250,000 distinct CDR3 sequences, 25% of them seen only once. Sequenced material: PBMCs, taken before TCRalphabeta/CD19-depleted stem cell transplant. All receptors come from a girl aged 2-10 years with Fanconi anemia, due to receive a stem cell transplant. Both conserved end residues are part of each CDR3. D genes are given only for firm matches. Size is stated for part of the rows, as once, few or many counts, or as a class when the clone is expanded.

V	size	J	D	DNA	CDR3
TRBV7-6	-	TRBJ2-5	-	TGTGCCAGCAGCTTGGAGATAGGACGCCAAGAGACCCAGTACTTC	CASSLEIGRQETQYF
TRBV12-3/TRBV12-4	many	TRBJ2-5	-	TGTGCCAGCAGTTTGGTTGGGTCAGCCCAAGAGACCCAGTACTTC	CASSLVGSAQETQYF
TRBV4-2	-	TRBJ2-2	TRBD2	TGTGCCAGCAGCCAAGGATCCCCCCTAGCGGCAAACACCGGGGAGCTGTTTTTT	CASSQGSPLAANTGELFF
TRBV7-9	-	TRBJ1-1	TRBD1	TGTGCCAGCAGCCCTAGGACAGGGACCACTGAAGCTTTCTTT	CASSPRTGTTEAFF
TRBV9	-	TRBJ1-5	-	TGTGCCAGCAGCGTAGGGGCAGGAAATCAGCCCCAGCATTTT	CASSVGAGNQPQHF
TRBV4-2	-	TRBJ2-7	-	TGTGCCAGCAGCCCTATAGGGACCGACTACGAGCAGTACTTC	CASSPIGTDYEQYF
TRBV9	-	TRBJ2-3	-	TGTGCCAGCAGCGTAGCAGCGGTCCTTAGCACAGATACGCAGTATTTT	CASSVAAVLSTDTQYF
TRBV29-1	many	TRBJ2-7	-	TGCAGCGTTAGACCGGGACCTTACGAGCAGTACTTC	CSVRPGPYEQYF
TRBV13	many	TRBJ2-5	TRBD2	TGTGCCAGCAGCCCAGCGGGACTAGCGGGGGAAGAGACCCAGTACTTC	CASSPAGLAGEETQYF
TRBV4-2	few	TRBJ1-2	-	TGTGCCAGCAGCCTCCTGCAGTCTGACGGACCCTTAAACTATGGCTACACCTTC	CASSLLQSDGPLNYGYTF
TRBV7-2	-	TRBJ2-5	TRBD2	TGTGCCAGCAGCCCACGGGCTAGCGGGGAACTAGAGACCCAGTACTTC	CASSPRASGELETQYF
TRBV5-8	many	TRBJ2-7	TRBD1	TGTGCCAGCAGCGCGACAGGGGAGGCTTACGAGCAGTACTTC	CASSATGEAYEQYF
TRBV9	many	TRBJ2-7	-	TGTGCCAGCAGCGTAGACGGGGATCTCTACGAGCAGTACTTC	CASSVDGDLYEQYF
TRBV5-1	-	TRBJ2-3	TRBD2	TGCGCCAGCAGCTCGGGACTAGCGGGAGGGCCTCCAGATACGCAGTATTTT	CASSSGLAGGPPDTQYF
TRBV28	-	TRBJ2-1	TRBD2	TGTGCCAGCAGTTCATCCCTAGCGGGCCTTTACAATGAGCAGTTCTTC	CASSSSLAGLYNEQFF
TRBV6-2/TRBV6-3	many	TRBJ1-1	TRBD1	TGTGCCAGCAGTTACAGATCGGGACAGGTTAACACTGAAGCTTTCTTT	CASSYRSGQVNTEAFF
TRBV20-1	-	TRBJ2-1	TRBD1	TGCAGTGCCCGAGGCTTGGACAGGGGTTACAATGAGCAGTTCTTC	CSARGLDRGYNEQFF
TRBV5-1	few	TRBJ1-6	TRBD1	TGCGCCAGCAGCTTGGCGTTCCCAGGGGGAGGAAATTCACCCCTCCACTTT	CASSLAFPGGGNSPLHF
TRBV20-1	-	TRBJ2-5	-	TGCAGTGCTAGAGATGTCCCGAGGGCGGGAGAGACCCAGTACTTC	CSARDVPRAGETQYF
TRBV28	-	TRBJ1-1	-	TGTGCCAGCAGGAACACGCCCGGACTGATTGAAGCTTTCTTT	CASRNTPGLIEAFF
TRBV20-1	-	TRBJ2-3	-	TGCAGTGCTAGGAAGCCCGGGAGCAGCACAGATACGCAGTATTTT	CSARKPGSSTDTQYF
TRBV6-6	few	TRBJ2-7	-	TGTGCCAGCAGTGAAGAGAGGCACGAGCAGTACTTC	CASSEERHEQYF
TRBV20-1	many	TRBJ2-7	TRBD1	TGCAGTGCTAGAGACCGGGACAGGTCCTACGAGCAGTACTTC	CSARDRDRSYEQYF
TRBV6-5	many	TRBJ2-3	-	TGTGCCAGCAGTTTGTCGGAGGGCCGGTATACGCAGTATTTT	CASSLSEGRYTQYF
TRBV28	-	TRBJ2-1	TRBD2	TGTGCCAAATACGAAGGTAGCGGGAGTAGGGCGATCTATGAGCAGTTCTTC	CAKYEGSGSRAIYEQFF
TRBV6-1	-	TRBJ2-3	-	TGTGCCAGCAAAGGGGGGAGGGCCTCCACAGATACGCAGTATTTT	CASKGGRASTDTQYF
TRBV5-1	few	TRBJ2-3	TRBD2	TGCGCCAGCAGCTACCTAGCGGGGATCACAGATACGCAGTATTTT	CASSYLAGITDTQYF
TRBV20-1	many	TRBJ2-7	TRBD2	TGCAGTGCTAGAGTACCGGGACTAGCACACGAGCAGTACTTC	CSARVPGLAHEQYF
TRBV5-6	-	TRBJ2-5	TRBD2	TGTGCCAGCAGCTTGTTACTAGCGGGGGTCTGGGAGACCCAGTACTTC	CASSLLLAGVWETQYF
TRBV7-7	many	TRBJ2-1	TRBD1	TGTGCCAGCAGCTTAATGGGACAGAACAATGAGCAGTTCTTC	CASSLMGQNNEQFF
TRBV9	-	TRBJ2-2	TRBD1	TGTGCCAGCAGCGTAAACCAGGGGGAGATGAGCACCGGGGAGCTGTTTTTT	CASSVNQGEMSTGELFF
TRBV7-6	-	TRBJ2-7	-	TGTGCCAGCAGCCGTTTCCGGGACATCGGAGGTGCGGGGCAGTACTTC	CASSRFRDIGGAGQYF
TRBV20-1	few	TRBJ2-3	TRBD1	TGCAGTGCCACAGACAGGGGGGTTTCAGATACGCAGTATTTT	CSATDRGVSDTQYF
TRBV20-1	many	TRBJ2-2	-	TGCAGTGCTTCCCACGGACCGTCGGGGTATGGCGGGGAGCTGTTTTTT	CSASHGPSGYGGELFF
TRBV12-3/TRBV12-4	-	TRBJ1-2	-	TGTGCCAGCAGCGGGAAGGTGGACCCCTATGGCTACACCTTC	CASSGKVDPYGYTF
TRBV29-1	many	TRBJ2-2	TRBD2	TGCAGCGTTGGAGGCGGGAGGCTGCGTAACGGGGAGCTGTTTTTT	CSVGGGRLRNGELFF
TRBV20-1	many	TRBJ2-7	TRBD1	TGCAGTGCCCTACAGGGGGCGCGCTACGAGCAGTACTTC	CSALQGARYEQYF
TRBV20-1	-	TRBJ2-5	-	TGCAGTGCTTCCGTGGCTAGGCGGGAGACCCAGTACTTC	CSASVARRETQYF
TRBV25-1	many	TRBJ2-1	-	TGTGCCAGCAGTGCCTTCTACAATGAGCAGTTCTTC	CASSAFYNEQFF
TRBV20-1	few	TRBJ2-5	-	TGCAGTGCCCAAGGGACGCAAGAGACCCAGTACTTC	CSAQGTQETQYF
TRBV20-1	many	TRBJ2-5	TRBD2	TGCAGTAGGAGACTAGCGGGGCTACAAGAGACCCAGTACTTC	CSRRLAGLQETQYF